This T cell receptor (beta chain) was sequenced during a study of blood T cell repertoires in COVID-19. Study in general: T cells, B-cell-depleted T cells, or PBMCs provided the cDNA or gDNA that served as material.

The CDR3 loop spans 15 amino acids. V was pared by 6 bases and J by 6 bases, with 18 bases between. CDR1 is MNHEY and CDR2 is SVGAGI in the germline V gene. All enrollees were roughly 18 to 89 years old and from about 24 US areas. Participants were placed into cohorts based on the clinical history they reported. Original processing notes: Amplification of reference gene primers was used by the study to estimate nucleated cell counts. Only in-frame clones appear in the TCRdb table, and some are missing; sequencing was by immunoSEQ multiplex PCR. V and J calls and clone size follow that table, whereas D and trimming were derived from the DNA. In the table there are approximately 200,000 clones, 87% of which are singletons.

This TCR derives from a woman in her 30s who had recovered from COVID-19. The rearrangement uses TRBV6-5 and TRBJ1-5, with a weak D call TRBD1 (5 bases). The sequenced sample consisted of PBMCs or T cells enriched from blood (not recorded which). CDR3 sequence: CASSPLAGLGQPQHF. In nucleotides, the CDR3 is TGTGCCAGCAGCCCCCTGGCAGGGTTAGGTCAGCCCCAGCATTTT.